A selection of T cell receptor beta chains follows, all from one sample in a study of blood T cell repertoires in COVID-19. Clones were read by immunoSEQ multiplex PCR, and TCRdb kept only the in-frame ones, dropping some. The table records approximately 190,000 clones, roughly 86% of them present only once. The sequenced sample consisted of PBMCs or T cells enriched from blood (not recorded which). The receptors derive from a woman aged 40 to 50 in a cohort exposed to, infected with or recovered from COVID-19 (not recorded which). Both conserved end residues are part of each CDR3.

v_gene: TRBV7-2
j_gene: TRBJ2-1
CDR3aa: CAIKRDPGGSYNEQFF

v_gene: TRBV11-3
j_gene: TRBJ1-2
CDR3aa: CASSPFPGANYGYTF

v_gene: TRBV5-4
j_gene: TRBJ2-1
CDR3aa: CASSSGLAKNEQFF

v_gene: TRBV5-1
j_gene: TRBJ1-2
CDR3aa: CASSSGEYYGYTF

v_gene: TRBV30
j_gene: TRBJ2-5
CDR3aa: CAWSGPPGTRETQYF

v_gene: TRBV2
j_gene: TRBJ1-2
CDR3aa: CASTRDTGTIGYTF

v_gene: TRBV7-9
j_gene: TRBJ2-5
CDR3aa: CASSNTRTRLQETQYF

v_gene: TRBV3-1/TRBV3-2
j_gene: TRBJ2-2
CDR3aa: CASSHPSNTGELFF

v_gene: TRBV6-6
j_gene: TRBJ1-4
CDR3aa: CASSHRQGILTNEKLFF

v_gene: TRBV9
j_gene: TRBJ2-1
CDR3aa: CASSGARRASGYNEQFF

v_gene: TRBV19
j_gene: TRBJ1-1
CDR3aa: CASSLDRNYRVNTEAFF

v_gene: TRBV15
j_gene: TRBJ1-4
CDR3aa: CATSREAGGRDKLFF

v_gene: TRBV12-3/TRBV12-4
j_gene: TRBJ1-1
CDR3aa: CASSLSGGTEAFF

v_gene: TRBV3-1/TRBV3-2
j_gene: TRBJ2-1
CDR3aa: CASSQMTGGGEQFF

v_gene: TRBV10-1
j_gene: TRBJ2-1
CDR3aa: CASSEYLSGEQFF

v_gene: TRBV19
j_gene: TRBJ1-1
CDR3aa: CASSFTGDTEAFF

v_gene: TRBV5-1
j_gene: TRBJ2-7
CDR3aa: CASSLGAGADEQYF

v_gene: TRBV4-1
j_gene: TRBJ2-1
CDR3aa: CASSQADEQFF

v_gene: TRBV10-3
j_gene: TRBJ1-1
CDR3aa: CAISGDGGRTEAFF

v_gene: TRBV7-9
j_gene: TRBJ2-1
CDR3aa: CASSPREREIHNEQFF

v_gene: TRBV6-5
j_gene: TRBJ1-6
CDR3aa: CASSYSGARDSPLHF

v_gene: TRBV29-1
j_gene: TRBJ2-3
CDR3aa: CSTASGGNTDTQYF

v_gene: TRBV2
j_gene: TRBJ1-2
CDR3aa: CASTDRGWYGYTF

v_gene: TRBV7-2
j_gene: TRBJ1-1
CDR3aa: CASSPQQGRFTEAFF

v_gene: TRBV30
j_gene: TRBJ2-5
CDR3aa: CAWSPLGTYQETQYF

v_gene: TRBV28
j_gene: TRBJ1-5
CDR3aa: CASSLNRALNQPQHF

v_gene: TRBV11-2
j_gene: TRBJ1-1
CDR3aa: CASTQGMHEAFF

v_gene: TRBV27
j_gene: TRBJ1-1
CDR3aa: CASSSLGQGGMNTEAFF

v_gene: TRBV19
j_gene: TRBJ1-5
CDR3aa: CASNVAREGGNQPQHF